A selection of T cell receptor beta chains follows, all from one sample in a study of breast tumors, draining lymph nodes, adjacent tissues. TCRdb itself ran the multiplex PCR reads through MiXCR, one entry per CDR3 protein. The sample includes under 300,000 distinct CDR3 sequences, less than 35% of them seen just once. Sequenced: axillary lymph node tissue. The receptors were gathered from a female donor with breast cancer. Some clones in this sample may be carry-over from other donors' samples. CDR3s include the opening cysteine and the closing phenylalanine or tryptophan. D genes are given only for firm matches. Clone size is stated in some rows and not others, as once, few, many or a class when expanded.

j_call v_call clone_size d_call cdr3_aa cdr3_nt
TRBJ1-6 TRBV2 . TRBD1 CASRKQGDRSNSPLHF TGTGCCAGCAGAAAACAGGGGGACAGGAGTAATTCCCCCCTCCACTTT
TRBJ1-2 TRBV5-8 many . CASSFREAYYGYTF TGTGCCAGCAGCTTCAGGGAAGCGTACTATGGCTACACCTTC
TRBJ2-1 TRBV19 many TRBD1 CASSTRQGTEQFF TGTGCCAGTAGTACCCGACAGGGGACGGAGCAGTTCTTC
TRBJ2-3 TRBV20-1 many . CSAGVGGIPFGTDTQYF TGCAGTGCTGGGGTTGGTGGTATCCCGTTTGGCACAGATACGCAGTATTTT
TRBJ1-4 TRBV6-1 many TRBD1 CASSRTGVGEKLFF TGTGCCAGCAGTAGGACAGGGGTAGGCGAAAAACTGTTTTTT
TRBJ2-2 TRBV7-6 . TRBD1 CASSLAPRQGGGDTGELFF TGTGCCAGCAGCTTAGCCCCCCGACAGGGGGGGGGTGACACCGGGGAGCTGTTTTTT
TRBJ1-2 TRBV3-1 . . CASSLIPGTNYGYTF TGCGCCAGCAGCCTCATCCCCGGGACAAACTATGGCTACACCTTC
TRBJ1-2 TRBV5-4 many TRBD1 CASSYDRGQGYTF TGTGCCAGCAGCTACGACAGGGGGCAGGGCTACACCTTC
TRBJ2-7 TRBV5-6 . TRBD2 CASSVGLAGGYNEQYF TGTGCCAGCAGTGTGGGACTAGCGGGCGGCTACAATGAGCAGTACTTC
TRBJ1-2 TRBV7-2 many . CASSLVLGGGYTF TGTGCCAGCAGCTTAGTACTGGGGGGTGGCTACACCTTC
TRBJ2-1 TRBV7-6 many . CASSLDRSPYNEQFF TGTGCCAGCAGCTTAGACAGGTCACCCTACAATGAGCAGTTCTTC
TRBJ2-1 TRBV5-1 many . CASSNTGSNEQFF TGCGCCAGCAGCAACACAGGGTCTAATGAGCAGTTCTTC
TRBJ2-7 TRBV10-3 many TRBD2 CASSTSGSAYEQYF TGTGCCTCCTCGACTAGCGGGAGTGCGTACGAGCAGTACTTC
TRBJ2-3 TRBV10-1 . . CASSGTTSWGTDTQYF TGCGCCAGCAGTGGGACTACCTCTTGGGGCACAGATACGCAGTATTTT